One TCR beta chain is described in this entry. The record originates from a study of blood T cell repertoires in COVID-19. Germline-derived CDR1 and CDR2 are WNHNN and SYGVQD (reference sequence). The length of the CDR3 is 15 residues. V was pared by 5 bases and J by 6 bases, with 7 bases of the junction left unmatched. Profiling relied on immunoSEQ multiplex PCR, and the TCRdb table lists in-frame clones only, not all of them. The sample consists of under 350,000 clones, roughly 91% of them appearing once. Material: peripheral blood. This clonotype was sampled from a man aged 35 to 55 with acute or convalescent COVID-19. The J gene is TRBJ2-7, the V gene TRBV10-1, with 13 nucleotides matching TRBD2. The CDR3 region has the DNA TGCGCCAGCAGTACAGGACTAGCGGGGGCGGGCGAGCAGTACTTC. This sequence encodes CASSTGLAGAGEQYF.